Below, 15 T cell receptor beta chains from the same sample are listed, as sequenced in a study of response to subunit inactivated influenza vaccine. TCRdb reprocessed the RT-PCR reads with MiXCR, giving one entry per CDR3 protein. The sample holds some 500,000 distinct CDR3 sequences, approximately 16% seen once. Sequences were derived from CD4+ T cells sorted from PBMCs, sampled less than 25 months after vaccination. The source of these receptors is a man aged 50 to 69 who received an inactivated influenza vaccine.

The chain carries TRBV5-1 and TRBJ1-2, with 7 bases fitting TRBD1. The CDR3 length is 14 residues. Trimming removed 4 bases from V and 4 bases from J; junction bases left unmatched: 7. Per germline, CDR1 SGHRS and CDR2 YFSETQ. Written as DNA, the CDR3 is TGCGCCAGCAGCACGCTGACAGGGACCTATGGCTACACCTTC. Translated: CASSTLTGTYGYTF. Complete variable domain (other parts from reference TRBV5-1 and TRBJ1-2): KAGVTQTPRYLIKTRGQQVTLSCSPISGHRSVSWYQQTPGQGLQFLFEYFSETQRNKGNFPGRFSGRQFSNSRSEMNVSTLELGDSALYLCASSTLTGTYGYTFGSGTRLTVV.

Here the CDR3 DNA reads TGTGCCAGCAGTTACTCGGCAGGGACCCCCACAGATACGCAGTATTTT. Translating it yields CASSYSAGTPTDTQYF. The chain carries TRBV6-5 and TRBJ2-3; either TRBD1 or TRBD2 may supply D (5 bases each). Trimming pared 0 bases from V and 2 bases from J, leaving 12 bases between. Germline V lookup: CDR1 MNHEY, CDR2 SVGAGI. This CDR3 is 16 amino acids long.

This clonotype was seen only a few times. CDR3 region: CASSESPKNTEAFF. The CDR3 region has the DNA TGTGCCAGCAGTGAAAGTCCCAAGAACACTGAAGCTTTCTTT. The chain couples TRBV2 to TRBJ1-1; D gene uncertain. V lost 2 bases and J 1 base, leaving 8 bases between the germline ends. Germline lookup yields CDR1 SNHLY and CDR2 FYNNEI. This CDR3 has 14 residues. The full variable domain, in which reference TRBV2 and TRBJ1-1 provide the parts outside the CDR3, is EPEVTQTPSHQVTQMGQEVILRCVPISNHLYFYWYRQILGQKVEFLVSFYNNEISEKSEIFDDQFSVERPDGSNFTLKIRSTKLEDSAMYFCASSESPKNTEAFFGQGTRLTVV.

In this sample, this clonotype turned up many times. The J gene is TRBJ2-1, the V gene TRBV4-2, with 15 nucleotides matching TRBD2. The V gene's germline CDR1 is LGHNA and CDR2 YNFKEQ. The CDR3 sequence is 17 residues long. Trimming at V came to 4 bases and at J to 7 bases, leaving 8 bases not matched to a gene. CDR3 in amino acids: CASSLNSGTSGGNEQFF. The CDR3, as DNA: TGTGCCAGCAGCCTAAACTCCGGGACTAGCGGGGGGAATGAGCAGTTCTTC.

Here the CDR3 DNA reads TGTGCCAGCAGTAGGTATAGGGTTGACGCTGAAGCTTTCTTT. Its protein product is CASSRYRVDAEAFF. The chain joins TRBV5-4 to TRBJ1-1; D is ambiguous. Germline loops: CDR1 SGHNT, CDR2 YYREEE (reference sequence). V was trimmed by 5 bases and J by 6 bases, leaving 17 bases between them. The CDR3 sequence is 14 residues long.

A few counts support this clonotype. This chain uses TRBV20-1 with TRBJ2-1; 7 nucleotides align to TRBD2. The CDR3 is 14 residues long. V gave up 2 bases and J gave up 1 base; unmatched junction bases: 2. Germline assignment: CDR1 DFQATT and CDR2 SNEGSKA (reference sequence). CDR3 coding DNA: TGCAGTGCTAGACTGGGGGGGTCCTACAATGAGCAGTTCTTC. It encodes CSARLGGSYNEQFF.

This clonotype showed up just once. The chain couples TRBV2 to TRBJ2-7; 9 positions match TRBD1. CDR3 length equals 13 residues. Germline CDR1 SNHLY, CDR2 FYNNEI. The V and J ends lost 10 bases and 6 bases, in that order; junction bases with no gene match: 10. The CDR3 loop reads CATTGTGGGEQYF. CDR3 in DNA: TGTGCCACAACAGGCACAGGGGGCGGCGAGCAGTACTTC.

In this sample, this clonotype turned up a few times. J is TRBJ2-1 and V is TRBV11-1; D remains unclear. CDR1 SGHAT and CDR2 FQDESV come from the germline V gene (reference sequence). The CDR3 extends over 12 amino acids. With 1 base removed from V and 8 bases from J, the gap between germline ends came to 6 bases. CDR3 DNA sequence: TGTGCCAGCAGCTTAGTCGCGCATGAGCAGTTCTTC. It codes for CASSLVAHEQFF.

In this sample, this clonotype turned up a few times. The genes are TRBV5-8 and TRBJ2-7, with D hard to call. V was trimmed by 3 bases and J by 7 bases, leaving 5 bases between them. The CDR3 spans 10 residues. The V gene's germline CDR1 is SGHTS and CDR2 YDEGEE. CDR3 nucleotide sequence: TGTGCCAGCAGCTACATTGAGCAGTACTTC. Its protein product is CASSYIEQYF.

The V and J genes are TRBV6-1 and TRBJ2-5, with D possibly matching TRBD2 (5 bases). The CDR3 consists of 16 residues. Trimming took off 5 bases at V and 5 bases at J, with 21 bases between the two ends. Germline V lookup: CDR1 MNHNS, CDR2 SASEGT. The CDR3 loop reads CASSPSVSGRGETQYF. The CDR3 region has the DNA TGTGCCAGCAGTCCCTCCGTGAGCGGACGAGGGGAGACCCAGTACTTC.

This chain connects TRBV20-1 to TRBJ1-5; TRBD1 might be the D (5 bases). V lost 0 bases and J lost 11, with 17 bases in between. In germline, CDR1 is DFQATT, CDR2 SNEGSKA (reference sequence). CDR3 length: 14 residues. CDR3 in DNA: TGCAGTGCTAGAGATCCGGGGGGGAGCTGGGCCCAGCATTTT. Protein product: CSARDPGGSWAQHF.

This clonotype has more than one count but fewer than ten. V and J are TRBV12-3 or TRBV12-4 and TRBJ1-5; 8 bases align to TRBD1. There are 15 residues in the CDR3. The junction had 10 bases not matched to a gene; V was cut back by 6 bases and J by 6 bases. CDR3 loop: CASSPDRVVGQPQHF. The CDR3 bases are TGTGCCAGCAGCCCGGACAGGGTGGTGGGTCAGCCCCAGCATTTT.

This clonotype was seen only a few times. One end of the junction varies from germline; a read error may be responsible. The V and J genes are TRBV30 and TRBJ2-7; D possibly corresponds to TRBD1 (6 bases). CDR1 is GTSNPN and CDR2 is SVGIG in the germline V gene (reference sequence). The CDR3 spans 15 residues. DNA for the CDR3: TGTGCCTGGATCTCTTCAGACAGGCCCTTAGCCCCTCAGAACTTC. Amino acid sequence: CAWISSDRPLAPQNF.

The chain has TRBV27 and TRBJ2-3; 7 positions match TRBD1. The CDR3 is 14 residues long. Germline-derived CDR1 and CDR2 are MNHEY and SMNVEV (reference sequence). Trimming at V came to 5 bases and at J to 7 bases, leaving 9 bases not matched to a gene. The DNA for the CDR3 is TGTGCCAGCAGTCTAGGGGGCGGACATTATACGCAGTATTTT. It translates to CASSLGGGHYTQYF.

This clonotype was seen ten or more times. The junction and the germline gene differ at one end; a read error may be behind it. The chain employs TRBV6-6 and TRBJ1-2, with 7 bases that match TRBD1. The germline V gene has CDR1 MNHNY and CDR2 SVGAGI (reference sequence). The CDR3 spans 13 residues. CDR3 protein: CASSPHSQGGVAF. In DNA form, the CDR3 reads TGTGCCAGCAGTCCACACTCCCAGGGGGGAGTCGCCTTC.